This T cell receptor delta chain derives from a study of DNA immune sequencing with unique molecular identifiers (dated by TCRdb to the early 2020s). Broadly, across the study: Immunomagnetic cell separation was used to enrich gammadelta T cells from buffy coats, and the genomic DNA of the enriched gammadelta T cells was sequenced. Fluorescence-activated cell sorting was used to enrich gammadelta T cells from PBMC of 10 healthy individuals. For the enriched versus non-enriched comparison, around 100 ng enriched gammadelta T-cell DNA and 0.85 to 1 ug non-enriched PBMC DNA were sequenced. The study developed and validated an ultrasensitive DNA-based TRD repertoire sequencing method using PCR-introduced unique molecular identifiers. The method was checked using synthetic reference molecules and blood samples from healthy people. Donors were healthy individuals, with around ten donors profiled from sorted peripheral blood gammadelta T cells. Beyond this particular receptor, the publication reports: Among clonotypes in healthy donors, the most frequent TRD rearrangement was TRDV2 paired with TRDJ1. The primer-based approach cannot detect novel TRD sequences that are not targeted by the primers. TRD repertoire diversity differed among healthy donors, and several donors were highly oligoclonal, with the top 5 clonotypes making up more than half of productive molecules.

Inclusive of the bounding cysteine and phenylalanine, the CDR3 is 15 residues long. The DNA shown is the 45-base CDR3, in frame from base 1. The V end gives up 3 bases and the J end 7 bases, leaving 9 bases in the junction not matched to a gene. The germline V gene provides CDR1 GEAIGNYY and CDR2 EKD. Comment on this clone: No cognate antigen has been identified for it. The protein TCRdb lists belongs to a much larger clone and differs from this DNA's translation at residue 11, which points to a read error; the protein shown is made from the DNA.

Library construction relied on multiplex PCR. A 32-plex assay amplified the genomic DNA, with primers for all 8 TRDV and 4 TRDJ genes spanning the CDR3. A 12-nucleotide UMI was introduced during 2 to 4 barcoding PCR cycles, after which a second PCR was performed with Illumina adapter primers. AMPure XP beads were used to purify the libraries, whose quality was checked on a Fragment Analyzer using the HS NGS Fragment kit. An Illumina MiniSeq mid-output kit with around 19% PhiX and 150 cycles of paired-end reads was used for sequencing. On the study's bioinformatics: MIGEC version 1.2.9 was used to process the reads, grouping reads by UMI and building error-corrected consensus sequences. For post-processing, modified scripts from VDJtools version 1.2.1 were used together with the tcR R package. With CATT, TCRdb called clones again from the public reads; duplicate DNA rows were later joined. The V and J calls, along with clone size, are taken from TCRdb and not from the paper's own processing. This sample lists more than 4,000 delta-chain clones; around 13% were detected once. 52% of the sample is in the top ten clones.

This chain is built from TRDV2 and TRDJ1; 11 of the junction bases match TRDD3. This clonotype originated in a human donor in good health. The sequenced material came from gamma-delta T cells enriched from blood buffy coat, or unenriched PBMCs (not recorded which). The CDR3 in this case is CACDPLGDKSAKLIF. The DNA sequence follows: TGTGCCTGTGACCCACTGGGGGATAAATCCGCTAAACTCATCTTT.